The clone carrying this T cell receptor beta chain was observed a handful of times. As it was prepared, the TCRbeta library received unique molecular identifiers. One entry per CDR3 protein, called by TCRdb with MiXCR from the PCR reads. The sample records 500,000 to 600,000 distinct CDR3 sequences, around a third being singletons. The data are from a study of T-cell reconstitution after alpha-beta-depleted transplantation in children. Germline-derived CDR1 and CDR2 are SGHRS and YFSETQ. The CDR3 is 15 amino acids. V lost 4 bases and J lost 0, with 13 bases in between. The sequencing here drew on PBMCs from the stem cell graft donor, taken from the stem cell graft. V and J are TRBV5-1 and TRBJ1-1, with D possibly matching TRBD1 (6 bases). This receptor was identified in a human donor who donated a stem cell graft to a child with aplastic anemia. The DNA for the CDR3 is TGCGCCAGCAGCAGAAGGACAGACCTGAACACTGAAGCTTTCTTT. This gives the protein CASSRRTDLNTEAFF.